The 11 T cell receptor beta chains in this list originate from one sample, sequenced in a study of cytomegalovirus exposure and HLA in healthy donors. The PCR employed 60 Vbeta primers together with 13 Jbeta primers. Sequencing used immunoSEQ multiplex PCR; TCRdb keeps in-frame clones, though not all of them. Found here are fewer than 200,000 clones, approximately 70% of them singletons; the top ten hold about 7%. The sample was PBMCs. Source of these receptors: a man in his forties or fifties in good health and CMV-seropositive.

The chain has TRBV4-1 and TRBJ2-2, with a possible D match to TRBD2 (6 bases). CDR3 length: 14 amino acids. Trimming cost V 3 bases and J 5 bases, with 10 bases left between them. The germline V gene encodes CDR1 MGHRA and CDR2 YSYEKL. DNA of the CDR3: TGCGCCAGCAGCCAGGAGGGTTATACCGGGGAGCTGTTTTTT. Protein sequence: CASSQEGYTGELFF.

This CDR3 is CASTRTANTEAFF. CDR3 in DNA: TGTGCCAGCACCCGGACAGCGAACACTGAAGCTTTCTTT. This chain links TRBV27 with TRBJ1-1, with D possibly matching TRBD1 (6 bases). V was clipped by 7 bases and J by 1 base, with 10 bases between them. This CDR3 spans 13 amino acids. Per the germline V gene, CDR1 is MNHEY and CDR2 is SMNVEV (reference sequence).

Turning to this clone: The same CDR3 is also encoded by other DNA sequences in this sample. The chain uses TRBV5-6 and TRBJ1-2; D is ambiguous. CDR1 is SGHDT, CDR2 YYEEEE, per germline. The CDR3 is 16 residues long. Trimming removed 0 bases from V and 0 bases from J, with 12 bases in between. CDR3 nucleotides: TGTGCCAGCAGCTTGGGCGGGCAGACCGCTAACTATGGCTACACCTTC. Translation gives CASSLGGQTANYGYTF.

The chain is built from TRBV11-2 and TRBJ2-7; TRBD1 is a possible D gene (5 bases). The CDR3 is 15 residues long. Per the germline V gene, CDR1 is SGHAT and CDR2 is FQNNGV. Trimming pared 4 bases from V and 3 bases from J, leaving 16 bases between. In DNA form, the CDR3 reads TGTGCCAGCAGCTCCCGGCAGGGTGGGGACTACGAGCAGTACTTC. It codes for CASSSRQGGDYEQYF.

This clone was recorded once. The gene calls are TRBV25-1 and TRBJ1-6, with 8 nucleotides matching TRBD1. The germline CDR1 and CDR2 sequences are MGHDK and SYGVNS. Trimming cost V 7 bases and J 6 bases; bases outside gene matches: 5. This CDR3 has 14 amino acids. CDR3 loop: CASNQGAINSPLHF. The CDR3 nucleotides are TGTGCCAGCAATCAGGGGGCAATTAATTCACCCCTCCACTTT. Drawing the rest from reference TRBV25-1 and TRBJ1-6, the complete variable domain is EADIYQTPRYLVIGTGKKITLECSQTMGHDKMYWYQQDPGMELHLIHYSYGVNSTEKGDLSSESTVSRIRTEHFPLTLESARPSHTSQYLCASNQGAINSPLHFGNGTRLTVT.

The chain recombines TRBV6-1 with TRBJ1-5; D is unclear. CDR1 is MNHNS and CDR2 is SASEGT in the germline V gene. CDR3 size: 13 residues. Trimming removed 8 bases at V and 7 bases at J, with 15 bases between. The CDR3 DNA follows: TGTGCCAGCGCGGGCGGTTCCGACCAGCCCCAGCATTTT. Its translation is CASAGGSDQPQHF.

The chain couples TRBV7-8 to TRBJ2-6; weak D call: TRBD2 (5 bases). This CDR3 has 18 amino acids. Germline CDR1 reads SGHVS; CDR2 reads FQNEAQ. Deletions cut 7 bases from V and 0 bases from J, with 19 bases between. CDR3 DNA sequence: TGTGCCAGCACCCGTCGTACGGGGTCCTACTCTGGGGCCAACGTCCTGACTTTC. This translates into CASTRRTGSYSGANVLTF.

CDR3 region: CSATANYGYTF. CDR3 bases: TGCAGTGCAACAGCTAACTATGGCTACACCTTC. The rearrangement uses TRBV20-1 and TRBJ1-2, with no clear D. CDR3 size: 11 residues. Per the germline V gene, CDR1 is DFQATT and CDR2 is SNEGSKA (reference sequence). The ends were cut back, 6 bases at V and 0 bases at J, with 5 bases in the middle.

The chain recombines TRBV6-5 with TRBJ2-1, with 9 positions matching TRBD1. The germline gives CDR1 MNHEY, CDR2 SVGAGI. There are 15 residues in the CDR3. After removal of 0 bases from V and 7 bases from J, the junction contained 4 bases not matched to a gene. The CDR3 nucleotides are TGTGCCAGCAGTTACTCTGGGACAGGGAGGAATGAGCAGTTCTTC. Protein product: CASSYSGTGRNEQFF.

This clone turned up a few times. The rearrangement uses TRBV7-2 and TRBJ2-5; 8 bases agree with TRBD1. With 5 bases clipped from V and 5 bases from J, the junction kept 7 bases outside the gene matches. Germline values: CDR1 SGHTA, CDR2 FQGNSA. The CDR3 is made up of 14 amino acids. CDR3 nucleotide sequence: TGTGCCAGCAGCACGCGGACAGGGCACGAGACCCAGTACTTC. This sequence encodes CASSTRTGHETQYF.

V is TRBV13 and J is TRBJ1-5; D is ambiguous. V was shortened by 3 bases and J by 4 bases, with 7 bases between the two germline ends. Germline loops: CDR1 PRHDT, CDR2 FYEKMQ (reference sequence). CDR3 length: 13 amino acids. In DNA form, the CDR3 reads TGTGCCAGCAGCTTCGGGGAAAATCAGCCCCAGCATTTT. Translating it yields CASSFGENQPQHF.